The sequence of this T cell receptor (beta chain) was determined in a study of T cell clones after liver transplantation. Study-level background: Until 12-24 months post-transplant, subjects got standard immunosuppression and no induction.

This table comes from immunoSEQ multiplex PCR, and its TCRdb copy is limited to in-frame clones, with some not included. Of roughly 5,200 clones detected, roughly 30% appear once; the ten largest clones hold over 12%. Sequencing of dividing CFSE-low cells from the MLR defined alloreactive TCRbeta sequences. Stimulators were graft donor PBMCs, splenocytes, lymph-node cells, or third-party PBMCs for pre-transplant recipient cells. This clone is medium-sized in the sample. Its target is not known. V was clipped by 7 bases and J by 3 bases; unmatched bases: 7. Germline V gene sequence: CDR1 SNHLY, CDR2 FYNNEI. The CDR3 totals 15 residues. Study-wide findings and caveats: Low donor cell numbers restricted donor-reactive repertoire measurement in two subjects.

This sequence joins TRBV2 and TRBJ2-1; 9 bases agree with TRBD1. Sequencing was carried out using CD4+ T cells from cultured PBMCs. The origin of this receptor is a human patient who received a liver transplant. Part of the T cells may come from the graft donor. The CDR3 DNA reads TGTGCCAGCAACCTACAGGGGGCAAGCTACAATGAGCAGTTCTTC. Protein sequence: CASNLQGASYNEQFF.